This T cell receptor (beta chain) emerged from a study of control samples from healthy donors and cancer patients. The assay was immunoSEQ multiplex PCR, and TCRdb's table has in-frame clones only and misses some. The sample yields roughly 88,000 clones, approximately 86% seen once. J gave up 6 bases and V 4 bases, and 17 bases lay outside the gene matches. The CDR3 is 18 amino acids. The germline V gene encodes CDR1 ENHRY and CDR2 SYGVKD. This clonotype was sampled from a man aged 25 to 45 in good health. The rearrangement joins TRBV10-3 to TRBJ2-2; TRBD2 agrees at 7 bases. Sequencing was performed on blood. In DNA, the CDR3 is TGTGCCATCAGTGGTATTTGGGGAGGGAGCAATTTCGCCGGGGAGCTGTTTTTT. It specifies CAISGIWGGSNFAGELFF.